This TCR beta chain stems from a study of identical twins. Carrying unique molecular identifiers, the cDNA also gained a universal primer site through template switching. TCRdb analysed the 5' RACE reads with MiXCR anew, one entry per CDR3 protein. The data hold approximately 700,000 distinct CDR3 sequences, with 5.5% to 6.5% observed a single time. Details on this clonotype: Its antigen is not identified.

Study-level results: Less excess twin sharing appeared in beta out-of-frame sequences. Zero-insertion results could be subject to partial confounding by invariant MAIT and iNKT cells. Without tracking the same donors, conclusions rested on cross-sectional statistical analysis.

The germline V gene encodes CDR1 MDHEN and CDR2 SYDVKM. V dropped 6 bases and J dropped 2 bases, with 16 bases sitting between them. The CDR3 is 15 residues long. The chain recombines TRBV28 with TRBJ2-5, with unresolved D. The sequence derives from a man between 18 and 35 years old in good health. Specimen: naive T cells sorted from blood. The CDR3 DNA sequence: TGTGCCAGCAGCCTACCGGGCCCCCGTCAAGAGACCCAGTACTTC. Translation gives CASSLPGPRQETQYF.